These 9 T cell receptor beta chains were sequenced from one sample in a study of shared clonotypes between healthy human individuals. TCRdb's table, derived via immunoSEQ multiplex PCR, lists solely in-frame clones and lacks some. The data show 110,000 or so clones, about two thirds seen once. Sequencing was carried out using memory CD8+ T cells sorted from blood. Subset here: CD45RO+ cells pooled with CCR7-negative TemRA cells. These receptors all come from a young woman in good health.

V gene TRBV28 combines with J gene TRBJ2-5, with D possibly TRBD2 on 5 matching bases. The CDR3 is 13 residues long. Per germline, CDR1 MDHEN and CDR2 SYDVKM. The germline V and J ends were trimmed by 8 bases and 4 bases, with 14 bases remaining between them. Written as DNA, the CDR3 is TGTGCCAGCGGAATAGTAGCGACAGAGACCCAGTACTTC. This sequence encodes CASGIVATETQYF.

The gene calls are TRBV10-3 and TRBJ2-7, with D unresolved. The germline V gene encodes CDR1 ENHRY and CDR2 SYGVKD. V lost 3 bases to trimming and J lost 6 bases, with 12 bases between them. CDR3 length equals 13 residues. The CDR3 DNA reads as TGTGCCATCAGTGAAGTCATCAGCTCCGAGCAGTACTTC. Translated: CAISEVISSEQYF.

The CDR3 loop is CASSPYQTLGYTF. CDR3 bases: TGTGCCAGCAGCCCCTACCAAACTCTGGGCTACACCTTC. The chain carries TRBV7-2 and TRBJ1-2, with D uncertain. CDR3 length: 13 residues. From germline, CDR1 is SGHTA and CDR2 FQGNSA. V was trimmed by 5 bases and J by 8 bases, leaving 15 bases between them. The whole variable domain, filled in from reference TRBV7-2 and TRBJ1-2, reads GAGVSQSPSNKVTEKGKDVELRCDPISGHTALYWYRQSLGQGLEFLIYFQGNSAPDKSGLPSDRFSAERTGGSVSTLTIQRTQQEDSAVYLCASSPYQTLGYTFGSGTRLTVV.

The CDR3 sequence is CAIGVVGETQYF. The CDR3 DNA is TGTGCCATCGGTGTAGTTGGAGAGACCCAGTACTTC. The V and J genes are TRBV10-3 and TRBJ2-5; D unresolved. CDR1 is ENHRY and CDR2 is SYGVKD in the germline V gene. The CDR3 length is 12 residues. Trimming pared 8 bases from V and 4 bases from J, leaving 11 bases between.

The CDR3 nucleotides are TGTGCCAGCAGCCTGAGGGTTCAGCCCCAGCATTTT. Its translation is CASSLRVQPQHF. The chain joins TRBV5-8 to TRBJ1-5; D unclear. The germline V gene encodes CDR1 SGHTS and CDR2 YDEGEE. This CDR3 comprises 12 residues. V lost 4 bases to trimming and J lost 6 bases, with 8 bases between them.

The gene calls are TRBV5-6 and TRBJ2-3, with 7 bases aligning to TRBD2. The junction had 3 bases not matched to a gene; V was cut back by 2 bases and J by 3 bases. The CDR3 consists of 14 residues. Germline V gene sequence: CDR1 SGHDT, CDR2 YYEEEE. The CDR3, as DNA: TGTGCCAGCAGCTTAGCGGGATGGACAGATACGCAGTATTTT. This encodes CASSLAGWTDTQYF. Full variable domain (remainder filled in from reference TRBV5-6 and TRBJ2-3): DAGVTQSPTHLIKTRGQQVTLRCSPKSGHDTVSWYQQALGQGPQFIFQYYEEEERQRGNFPDRFSGHQFPNYSSELNVNALLLGDSALYLCASSLAGWTDTQYFGPGTRLTVL.

The rearrangement uses TRBV5-1 and TRBJ2-7, with 10 nucleotides matching TRBD2. The CDR3 has 19 residues. From germline, CDR1 is SGHRS and CDR2 YFSETQ. The J segment lost 0 bases and the V segment lost 1 base, leaving 13 bases of the junction unmatched. The CDR3 sequence is CASSLRRLAGAPSSYEQYF. The CDR3 DNA sequence: TGCGCCAGCAGCTTGAGACGGCTAGCGGGAGCCCCAAGCTCCTACGAGCAGTACTTC. Filled out from reference TRBV5-1 and TRBJ2-7, the complete variable domain reads KAGVTQTPRYLIKTRGQQVTLSCSPISGHRSVSWYQQTPGQGLQFLFEYFSETQRNKGNFPGRFSGRQFSNSRSEMNVSTLELGDSALYLCASSLRRLAGAPSSYEQYFGPGTRLTVT.

The table lists this clone with a few counts. The genes are TRBV9 and TRBJ2-1; TRBD2 agrees at 8 bases. The CDR3 has 15 amino acids. Looked up from germline, CDR1 is SGDLS and CDR2 is YYNGEE. The V gene end was trimmed by 3 bases and the J gene end by 4 bases; junction bases not matched to a gene: 6. CDR3 in amino acids: CASSDTSGAYNEQFF. DNA for the CDR3: TGTGCCAGCAGCGATACTAGCGGCGCATACAATGAGCAGTTCTTC.

The chain couples TRBV4-1 to TRBJ1-2, with no clear D. V was trimmed by 4 bases and J by 4 bases, leaving 19 bases between them. Germline values: CDR1 MGHRA, CDR2 YSYEKL. The CDR3 has 16 residues. CDR3: CASSRVRAGFPYGYTF. The DNA of the CDR3 is TGCGCCAGCAGCCGCGTAAGGGCAGGCTTCCCCTATGGCTACACCTTC.